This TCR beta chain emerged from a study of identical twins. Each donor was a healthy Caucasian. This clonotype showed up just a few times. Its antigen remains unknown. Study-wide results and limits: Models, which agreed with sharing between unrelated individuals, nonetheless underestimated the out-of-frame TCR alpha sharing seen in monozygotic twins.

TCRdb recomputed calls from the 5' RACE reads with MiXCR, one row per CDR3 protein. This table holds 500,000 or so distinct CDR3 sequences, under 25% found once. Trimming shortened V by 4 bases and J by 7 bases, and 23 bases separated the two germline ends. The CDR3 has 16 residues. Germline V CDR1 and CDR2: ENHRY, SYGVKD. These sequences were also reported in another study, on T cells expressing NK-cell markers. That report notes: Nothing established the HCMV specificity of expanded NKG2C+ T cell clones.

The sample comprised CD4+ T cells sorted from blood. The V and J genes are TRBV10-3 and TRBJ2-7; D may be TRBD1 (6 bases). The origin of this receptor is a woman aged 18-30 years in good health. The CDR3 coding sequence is TGTGCCATCAGTGGCCCACCCCGGGACACAGCGTGGGAGCAGTACTTC. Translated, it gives CAISGPPRDTAWEQYF.